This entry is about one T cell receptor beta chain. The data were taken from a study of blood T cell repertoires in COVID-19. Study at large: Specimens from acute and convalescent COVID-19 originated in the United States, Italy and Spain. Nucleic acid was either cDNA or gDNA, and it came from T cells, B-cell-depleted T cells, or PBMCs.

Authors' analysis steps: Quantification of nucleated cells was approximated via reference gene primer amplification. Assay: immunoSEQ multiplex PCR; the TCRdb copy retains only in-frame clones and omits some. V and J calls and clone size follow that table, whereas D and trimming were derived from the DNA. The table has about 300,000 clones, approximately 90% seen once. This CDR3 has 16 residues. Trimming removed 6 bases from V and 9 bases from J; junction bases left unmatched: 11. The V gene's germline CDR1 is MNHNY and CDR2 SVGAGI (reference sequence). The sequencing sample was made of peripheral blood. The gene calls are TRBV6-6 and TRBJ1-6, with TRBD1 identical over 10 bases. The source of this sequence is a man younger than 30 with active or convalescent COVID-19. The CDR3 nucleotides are TGTGCCAGCAGCCGCTCGACAGGGGGCGTAGGTTCACCCCTCCACTTT. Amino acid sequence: CASSRSTGGVGSPLHF.